Sequencing of this TCR beta chain was carried out in a study of shared clonotypes between healthy human individuals. The repertoire was sequenced with immunoSEQ multiplex PCR; TCRdb's copy has only in-frame clones and lacks some. This sample has about 2.1 million clones, with 93% found just once. Cells designated naive CD8 were CD45RO-negative and were positively selected for CCR7, with terminally differentiated effector memory CD45RA+ cells excluded. V shed 5 bases and J 0 bases; nucleotides not matched to a gene: 2. Germline V CDR1 and CDR2: MDHEN, SYDVKM. The CDR3 contains 15 residues. The receptor was derived from a man aged 18 to 30 in good health. Some clones in this sample may be carry-over from other donors' samples. The rearrangement links TRBV28 to TRBJ2-3; 10 positions agree with TRBD2. Material: naive CD8+ T cells from PBMCs. The CDR3, as DNA: TGTGCCAGCAGTGTACTAGCGGGGAGCACAGATACGCAGTATTTT. Its protein is CASSVLAGSTDTQYF.